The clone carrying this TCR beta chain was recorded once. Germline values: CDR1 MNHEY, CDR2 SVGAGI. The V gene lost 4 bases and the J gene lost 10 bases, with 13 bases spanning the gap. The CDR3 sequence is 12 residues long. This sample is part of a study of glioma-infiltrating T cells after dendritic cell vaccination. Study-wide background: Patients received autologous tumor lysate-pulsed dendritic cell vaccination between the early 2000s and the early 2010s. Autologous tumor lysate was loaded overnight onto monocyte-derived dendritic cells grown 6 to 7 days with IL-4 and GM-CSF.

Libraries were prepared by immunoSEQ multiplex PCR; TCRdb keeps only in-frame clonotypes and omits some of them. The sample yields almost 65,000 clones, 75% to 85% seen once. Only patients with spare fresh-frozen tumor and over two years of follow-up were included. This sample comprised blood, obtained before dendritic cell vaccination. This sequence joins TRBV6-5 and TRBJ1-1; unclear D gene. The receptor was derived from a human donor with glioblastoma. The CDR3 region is CASSSPRAGAFF. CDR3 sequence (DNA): TGTGCCAGCAGTTCCCCTCGAGCGGGAGCTTTCTTT.